The entry below gives a single T cell receptor beta chain sequence along with its context. This sample is drawn from a study of somatic mutations in cytotoxic T cells in rheumatoid arthritis. Germline values: CDR1 SGHNT, CDR2 YYREEE (reference sequence). V trimming: 0 bases; J trimming: 4 bases; junction bases outside the gene matches: 5. This CDR3 contains 16 residues. Generated by immunoSEQ multiplex PCR, the TCRdb table keeps only in-frame clones and is missing some. In the table there are more than 20,000 clones, roughly 86% of which are singletons. The clonotype comes from a woman aged 45-65 years in good health. The chain is built from TRBV5-4 and TRBJ2-3, with 10 nucleotides matching TRBD1. Input material: CD8+ T cells sorted from blood. DNA for the CDR3: TGTGCCAGCAGCTTGGAGGACAGGGGGATCGCAGATACGCAGTATTTT. Protein sequence: CASSLEDRGIADTQYF.